The clone carrying this TCR beta chain occurred many times. Antigen unknown. The data were taken from a study of T-cell reconstitution after alpha-beta-depleted transplantation in children. Points from the study as a whole: Several hundred expanded graft clones reportedly supplied alpha-beta T cells about two months after transplant. At the one-year point after transplant, T-cell counts and TCRbeta diversity were found to come mostly from T cells that had been newly produced. The origin of high day-60 TCRbeta diversity in some patients lay in surviving recipient T cells and thymic progenitors.

For TCRbeta, the library was prepared with unique molecular identifiers. TCRdb itself ran the PCR reads through MiXCR, one entry per CDR3 protein. The sample contains about 110,000 distinct CDR3 sequences, about 6.5% of which appear only once. The V gene lost 4 bases and the J gene lost 1 base, with 9 bases spanning the gap. The CDR3 length is 14 residues. The V gene's germline CDR1 is LGHNA and CDR2 YSLEER. This sample comprised PBMCs, mostly from graft donor cells, obtained 360 days after TCRalphabeta/CD19-depleted stem cell transplant. The clonotype comes from a male patient aged 2-15 years who had a stem cell transplant for acute lymphoblastic leukemia, so the T cells may come from the graft donor. This rearrangement joins TRBV4-3 to TRBJ2-3; D might be TRBD1 (5 bases). The CDR3 sequence: CASSRQGRTDTQYF. The CDR3 DNA sequence: TGCGCCAGCAGCCGTCAGGGTCGCACAGATACGCAGTATTTT.